This entry lists 28 T cell receptor beta chains sequenced from one sample in a study of blood T cell repertoires in COVID-19. The table came from immunoSEQ multiplex PCR; TCRdb's copy has only in-frame clones and leaves some out. Among 150,000 to 200,000 clones listed, around three quarters were seen once. The sequenced sample was peripheral blood. These receptors were obtained from a man aged 65 to 85 with active or convalescent COVID-19.

The V and J genes are TRBV11-2 and TRBJ2-3; TRBD2 matches at 9 bases. The V gene's germline CDR1 is SGHAT and CDR2 FQNNGV. CDR3 length: 15 amino acids. J gave up 4 bases and V 2 bases, and 4 bases lay outside the gene matches. The CDR3 nucleotides read TGTGCCAGCAGCTTAAACCGCGGGGGGGCAGATACGCAGTATTTT. It translates to CASSLNRGGADTQYF. Full variable domain (outside the CDR3, taken from reference TRBV11-2 and TRBJ2-3): EAGVAQSPRYKIIEKRQSVAFWCNPISGHATLYWYQQILGQGPKLLIQFQNNGVVDDSQLPKDRFSAERLKGVDSTLKIQPAKLEDSAVYLCASSLNRGGADTQYFGPGTRLTVL.

CDR3: CASSPLMPGTAASGANVLTF. CDR3 nucleotides: TGTGCCAGCTCACCACTGATGCCGGGGACAGCCGCCTCTGGGGCCAACGTCCTGACTTTC. This chain connects TRBV18 to TRBJ2-6; TRBD1 aligns across 7 bases. Trimming cost V 1 base and J 0 bases; bases outside gene matches: 12. CDR1 and CDR2 from the germline V gene are KGHSH and LQKENI. This CDR3 is built from 20 residues.

The rearrangement uses TRBV12-3 or TRBV12-4 and TRBJ1-1; D is ambiguous. This CDR3 is 12 amino acids long. The V and J ends lost 6 bases and 7 bases respectively, with 12 bases between them. The CDR3 nucleotides are TGTGCCAGCAGAAAGGGAGGAGGTGAAGCTTTCTTT. Amino acid sequence: CASRKGGGEAFF.

This clone was recorded once. The V call is TRBV5-1, the J call TRBJ2-7; 11 nucleotides agree with TRBD1. CDR1 is SGHRS, CDR2 YFSETQ, per germline. CDR3 length: 14 amino acids. V shed 4 bases and J 5 bases; nucleotides not matched to a gene: 5. The chain's CDR3 is CASSIGQGADEQYF. CDR3 bases: TGCGCCAGCAGCATCGGACAGGGGGCCGACGAGCAGTACTTC.

The rearrangement uses TRBV11-3 and TRBJ2-7; a weak D match, TRBD2 (6 bases). V gave up 3 bases and J gave up 6 bases, with 18 bases separating them. CDR1 SGHNT and CDR2 YENEEA come from the germline V gene. The CDR3 has 15 amino acids. CDR3: CASSFVGGFKFEQYF. CDR3 nucleotide sequence: TGTGCCAGCAGCTTCGTAGGAGGGTTTAAGTTCGAGCAGTACTTC.

This chain uses TRBV5-8 with TRBJ1-5; 10 bases fit TRBD1. Germline CDR1 and CDR2: SGHTS and YDEGEE. Unmatched junction bases numbered 4, after V lost 4 bases and J lost 3 bases. This CDR3 comprises 15 residues. For the CDR3, the DNA is TGTGCCAGCAGCCCTGACAGGGGGCCCAATCAGCCCCAGCATTTT. It yields the protein CASSPDRGPNQPQHF.

The chain has TRBV7-3 and TRBJ1-3, with a possible D match to TRBD1 (6 bases). Trimming pared 4 bases from V and 1 base from J, leaving 11 bases between. CDR3 length: 15 amino acids. Germline CDR1 and CDR2: SGHTA and FQGTGA. The CDR3 DNA follows: TGTGCCAGCAGCTCGACAGGTTTTTCTGGAAACACCATATATTTT. It specifies CASSSTGFSGNTIYF.

The chain has TRBV5-1 and TRBJ2-2, with D perhaps matching TRBD2 (5 bases). CDR3 length: 15 residues. Per germline, CDR1 SGHRS and CDR2 YFSETQ. V was pared by 6 bases and J by 6 bases, with 18 bases between. CDR3 sequence (DNA): TGCGCCAGCACCGCAGCGAGGGCCGTTCCCGGGGAGCTGTTTTTT. Protein: CASTAARAVPGELFF.

V and J are TRBV19 and TRBJ2-6, with D uncertain. The V gene's germline CDR1 is LNHDA and CDR2 SQIVND (reference sequence). The CDR3 has 15 amino acids. Trimming shortened V by 1 base and J by 2 bases, and 6 bases separated the two germline ends. CDR3 loop: CASSIAVAGANVLTF. The CDR3 nucleotides are TGTGCCAGTAGTATAGCCGTTGCTGGGGCCAACGTCCTGACTTTC. Drawing the rest from reference TRBV19 and TRBJ2-6, the complete variable domain is DGGITQSPKYLFRKEGQNVTLSCEQNLNHDAMYWYRQDPGQGLRLIYYSQIVNDFQKGDIAEGYSVSREKKESFPLTVTSAQKNPTAFYLCASSIAVAGANVLTFGAGSRLTVL.

The chain couples TRBV6-4 to TRBJ1-1; possible D gene TRBD1, 5 bases. The CDR3 sequence is 12 residues long. CDR1 and CDR2 from the germline V gene are MRHNA and SNTAGT. The DNA of the CDR3 is TGTGCGAGACGAACTCAGGGCACTGAAGCTTTCTTT. Its translation is CARRTQGTEAFF.

The genes are TRBV10-3 and TRBJ1-2, with 9 nucleotides matching TRBD1. Losses at the gene ends were 2 bases for V and 6 bases for J; bases not matched to a gene: 4. The CDR3 is 14 amino acids. Germline V CDR1 and CDR2: ENHRY, SYGVKD. The CDR3 region has the DNA TGTGCCATCAGTGAGGGGACAGGGACGGATGGCTACACCTTC. It specifies CAISEGTGTDGYTF.

The genes are TRBV30 and TRBJ2-1; D remains unclear. V lost 0 bases to trimming and J lost 3 bases, with 9 bases between them. From germline, CDR1 is GTSNPN and CDR2 SVGIG (reference sequence). The CDR3 runs to 14 residues. The CDR3 bases are TGTGCCTGGAGTGTCTTAGAGAACTACAATGAGCAGTTCTTC. It specifies CAWSVLENYNEQFF.

This clone was detected a few times. The chain combines TRBV5-1 with TRBJ2-7; tentatively, D is TRBD2 (5 bases). The CDR3 spans 15 residues. Germline CDR1 and CDR2: SGHRS and YFSETQ. V was shortened by 4 bases and J by 6 bases, with 20 bases between the two germline ends. CDR3 coding DNA: TGCGCCAGCAGCCCCGGGGATGGCGATCAGACCGAGCAGTACTTC. This gives the protein CASSPGDGDQTEQYF.

This chain links TRBV18 with TRBJ1-3, with 7 nucleotides matching TRBD1. The CDR3 is 17 residues long. V lost 2 bases, J lost 2 bases, and 9 bases stayed unmatched. Germline-derived CDR1 and CDR2 are KGHSH and LQKENI. The CDR3 protein is CASSPAPWTGPGNTIYF. DNA for the CDR3: TGTGCCAGCTCACCAGCCCCCTGGACAGGCCCTGGAAACACCATATATTTT.

The chain recombines TRBV6-5 with TRBJ2-5; D gene ambiguous. The CDR3 is 14 residues long. The ends were cut back, 0 bases at V and 5 bases at J, with 10 bases in the middle. Looked up from germline, CDR1 is MNHEY and CDR2 is SVGAGI. As DNA, the CDR3 is TGTGCCAGCAGTTACTCGATAGTTTTCGAGACCCAGTACTTC. Protein: CASSYSIVFETQYF.

This clone was seen just once. The chain combines TRBV9 with TRBJ1-3; D is perhaps TRBD1 (6 bases). V was shortened by 4 bases and J by 0 bases, with 11 bases between the two germline ends. From germline, CDR1 is SGDLS and CDR2 YYNGEE. This CDR3 comprises 15 residues. CDR3: CASSPRTASGNTIYF. The DNA of the CDR3 is TGTGCCAGCAGCCCTCGGACAGCCTCTGGAAACACCATATATTTT.

The CDR3 is CASSAPIGTSGPVTGELFF. For the CDR3, the DNA is TGTGCCAGCAGCGCACCGATAGGGACTAGCGGCCCGGTCACCGGGGAGCTGTTTTTT. The genes are TRBV9 and TRBJ2-2; 11 bases fit TRBD2. Per germline, CDR1 SGDLS and CDR2 YYNGEE. The CDR3 totals 19 residues. J was trimmed by 4 bases and V by 3 bases; bases with no gene match: 14.

V usage is TRBV11-2 and J usage is TRBJ2-7, with 8 nucleotides matching TRBD2. Germline V CDR1 and CDR2: SGHAT, FQNNGV. The CDR3 covers 16 residues. V trimming: 4 bases; J trimming: 0 bases; junction bases outside the gene matches: 8. The CDR3 coding sequence is TGTGCCAGCAGCTCGATACGGGGGGGTCGCTCCTACGAGCAGTACTTC. Translated: CASSSIRGGRSYEQYF.

The table lists this clone with a count of one. V gene TRBV11-2 combines with J gene TRBJ1-1; the match to TRBD1 covers 7 bases. The CDR3 sequence is 17 residues long. Germline trimming cut 4 bases from V and 5 bases from J; bases unmatched to any gene: 16. The germline V gene encodes CDR1 SGHAT and CDR2 FQNNGV. CDR3 loop: CASSSWIRGRRRTEAFF. The DNA for the CDR3 is TGTGCCAGCAGCTCCTGGATTAGGGGGCGCAGGAGGACTGAAGCTTTCTTT.

The chain links TRBV30 to TRBJ1-2; perhaps TRBD1 as D (6 bases). V was cut by 1 base and J by 6 bases, with 12 bases left in between. The CDR3 totals 13 residues. The germline CDR1 and CDR2 sequences are GTSNPN and SVGIG (reference sequence). CDR3 region: CAWSGQGIDGYTF. CDR3 sequence (DNA): TGTGCCTGGAGTGGGCAGGGGATTGATGGCTACACCTTC. Variable domain in full (rest from reference TRBV30 and TRBJ1-2): SQTIHQWPATLVQPVGSPLSLECTVEGTSNPNLYWYRQAAGRGLQLLFYSVGIGQISSEVPQNLSASRPQDRQFILSSKKLLLSDSGFYLCAWSGQGIDGYTFGSGTRLTVV.

This clone was observed once. The chain recombines TRBV5-1 with TRBJ1-1; no firm D call. This CDR3 comprises 16 residues. In germline, CDR1 is SGHRS, CDR2 YFSETQ. V shed 4 bases and J shed 1 base, with 17 bases lying between them. The CDR3 region is CASSLTFGVANTEAFF. For the CDR3, the DNA is TGCGCCAGCAGCCTAACCTTCGGGGTGGCGAACACTGAAGCTTTCTTT.

This clone was picked up many times. The chain uses TRBV6-6 and TRBJ1-2, with D maybe TRBD1 (6 bases). The CDR3 runs to 15 residues. The V gene's germline CDR1 is MNHNY and CDR2 SVGAGI (reference sequence). Trimming removed 6 bases at V and 4 bases at J, with 18 bases between. For the CDR3, the DNA is TGTGCCAGCAGGACAAACCACGGGACACCCTATGGCTACACCTTC. This codes for CASRTNHGTPYGYTF.

The V and J genes are TRBV15 and TRBJ1-1; D is ambiguous. Germline V lookup: CDR1 LNHNV, CDR2 YYDKDF (reference sequence). The CDR3 length is 14 residues. Trimming removed 4 bases at V and 2 bases at J, with 11 bases between. The CDR3 protein is CATSNLGGNTEAFF. In nucleotides, the CDR3 is TGTGCCACCAGCAACCTAGGAGGTAACACTGAAGCTTTCTTT.

V and J are TRBV3-1 (or the pseudogene TRBV3-2) and TRBJ2-5, with TRBD2 identical over 7 bases. CDR3 length equals 16 residues. J gave up 2 bases and V 2 bases, and 8 bases lay outside the gene matches. The V gene's germline CDR1 is LGHDT and CDR2 YNNKEL (reference sequence). In DNA form, the CDR3 reads TGTGCCAGCAGCCAATACGGGACTATTAAGCAAGAGACCCAGTACTTC. Protein: CASSQYGTIKQETQYF.

The chain is built from TRBV7-9 and TRBJ2-1, with 7 bases that match TRBD1. The CDR3 is 15 amino acids. V lost 1 base and J lost 10; bases outside the gene matches: 10. Germline CDR1 reads SEHNR; CDR2 reads FQNEAQ (reference sequence). The CDR3 DNA sequence: TGTGCCAGCAGCTTAGAGGGGACAGCTAGTAAGGAGCAGTTCTTC. It translates to CASSLEGTASKEQFF.

The chain uses TRBV6-6 and TRBJ2-4, with TRBD2 matching 9 bases. The J segment lost 5 bases and the V segment lost 7 bases, leaving 12 bases of the junction unmatched. Per the germline V gene, CDR1 is MNHNY and CDR2 is SVGAGI (reference sequence). CDR3 length: 16 amino acids. The CDR3: CASTRGASGEENIQYF. The CDR3 nucleotides are TGTGCCAGCACAAGGGGGGCTAGCGGGGAAGAAAACATTCAGTACTTC.

The chain employs TRBV28 and TRBJ2-7, with D possibly TRBD1 on 6 matching bases. The CDR3 totals 14 residues. V was cut by 5 bases and J by 2 bases, with 13 bases left in between. The germline gives CDR1 MDHEN, CDR2 SYDVKM. CDR3 in DNA: TGTGCCAGCAGTCCTCATGACAGGCCCTACGAGCAGTACTTC. It yields the protein CASSPHDRPYEQYF.

The rearrangement links TRBV9 to TRBJ2-2; no reliable D call. The germline CDR1 and CDR2 sequences are SGDLS and YYNGEE. The CDR3 runs to 13 residues. V was clipped by 9 bases and J by 2 bases, with 11 bases between them. The CDR3 DNA reads as TGTGCCACCGCGTCCTCTAACACCGGGGAGCTGTTTTTT. Its translation is CATASSNTGELFF.